Shown below are 30 T cell receptor beta chains from a single sample sequenced in a study of Ad26.COV2.S vaccination and SARS-CoV-2 variants. Sequencing was performed with immunoSEQ multiplex PCR; in TCRdb, only in-frame clones are kept and a portion is missing. The sample lists 410,000 or so clones; more than 80% were seen once. The treatment was: 19 received Ad26.COV2.S at low or high dose, single or two shots; about 5 received placebo; per-sample allocation not given. Collection of the samples took place on day 63 after the first injection of vaccine or placebo. The sequencing used peripheral blood, collected in a trial of Ad26.COV2.S vaccine versus placebo. The receptors come from a person aged 18-60 years who received the Ad26.COV2.S COVID-19 vaccine or a placebo.

The chain has TRBV7-8 and TRBJ1-6; maybe TRBD1 (5 bases). CDR3 length: 17 residues. V was cut by 0 bases and J by 0 bases, with 9 bases left in between. Germline assignment: CDR1 SGHVS and CDR2 FQNEAQ. The CDR3, as DNA: TGTGCCAGCAGCTTAGCCAGGGCGACCTCCTATAATTCACCCCTCCACTTT. Encoded protein: CASSLARATSYNSPLHF.

The gene calls are TRBV11-2 and TRBJ2-7, with 10 bases aligning to TRBD2. Trimming removed 4 bases from V and 2 bases from J; junction bases left unmatched: 8. The CDR3 extends over 16 amino acids. Germline V CDR1 and CDR2: SGHAT, FQNNGV. Here the CDR3 reads CASSSITSGNTYEQYF. The CDR3 DNA reads TGTGCCAGCAGCTCGATAACTAGCGGGAACACCTACGAGCAGTACTTC.

This clone has a single count. Sequence at one end of the junction differs from germline and may be a read error. CDR3 nucleotide sequence: TGTGCTAGCAGCTTTCCGGGACAGGCAGAGACCCAGTACTTC. This gives the protein CASSFPGQAETQYF. This chain connects TRBV7-7 to TRBJ2-5, with TRBD1 matching over 8 bases. The CDR3 has 14 residues. Germline V gene lookup returns CDR1 SSHAT and CDR2 FNYEAQ (reference sequence).

The chain links TRBV7-9 to TRBJ2-1, with TRBD2 as a possible D gene (5 bases). From germline, CDR1 is SEHNR and CDR2 FQNEAQ (reference sequence). The CDR3 has 13 amino acids. V gave up 5 bases and J gave up 15 bases, with 20 bases separating them. The CDR3 DNA reads as TGTGCCAGCAGCGCCTCCTCCGGGCAAGGACTGTTCTTC. Its protein product is CASSASSGQGLFF.

This rearrangement joins TRBV25-1 to TRBJ2-7; no clear D. CDR1 and CDR2 from the germline V gene are MGHDK and SYGVNS. The V gene lost 5 bases and the J gene lost 6 bases, with 20 bases spanning the gap. This CDR3 is built from 15 residues. The CDR3 bases are TGTGCCAGCAGTCCCTCGAGGTTCGGGCAGATCGAGCAGTACTTC. Protein sequence: CASSPSRFGQIEQYF.

The chain is built from TRBV23-1 and TRBJ2-5, with D unclear. TRBV23-1 is noted as an ORF with a role that remains uncertain. V lost 7 bases and J 5 bases, leaving 8 bases between the germline ends. The CDR3 spans 11 residues. The CDR3 DNA reads TGCGCCAGCACACTTAGGGAGACCCAGTACTTC. Amino acids: CASTLRETQYF.

The V and J genes are TRBV6-5 and TRBJ2-1, with D unclear. Trimming took off 5 bases at V and 4 bases at J, with 6 bases between the two ends. The CDR3 spans 12 residues. The germline V gene has CDR1 MNHEY and CDR2 SVGAGI. CDR3 bases: TGTGCCAGCAGTACCGATTACAATGAGCAGTTCTTC. This codes for CASSTDYNEQFF.

The chain combines TRBV29-1 with TRBJ2-7, with 14 bases matching TRBD2. Germline trimming cut 2 bases from V and 2 bases from J; bases unmatched to any gene: 5. The germline V gene encodes CDR1 SQVTM and CDR2 ANQGSEA. This CDR3 has 16 residues. CDR3 in amino acids: CSVEFETSGRAYEQYF. For the CDR3, the DNA is TGCAGCGTTGAATTTGAGACTAGCGGGAGGGCCTACGAGCAGTACTTC.

The CDR3 loop is CASSARTLDTGELFF. CDR3 in DNA: TGTGCCAGCAGCGCCCGGACACTTGACACCGGGGAGCTGTTTTTT. This rearrangement joins TRBV4-2 to TRBJ2-2; a possible D gene is TRBD1 (5 bases). Germline V gives CDR1 LGHNA, CDR2 YNFKEQ. Trimming shortened V by 5 bases and J by 3 bases, and 13 bases separated the two germline ends. This CDR3 is built from 15 residues.

CDR3 residues: CASSPSSETRVTEAFF. CDR3 nucleotides: TGTGCCAGCTCACCAAGTAGCGAGACCAGGGTCACTGAAGCTTTCTTT. The chain couples TRBV18 to TRBJ1-1, with D tentatively TRBD1 (5 bases). Germline assignment: CDR1 KGHSH and CDR2 LQKENI. Trimming pared 2 bases from V and 4 bases from J, leaving 17 bases between. The CDR3 runs to 16 residues.

This chain joins TRBV5-1 and TRBJ2-7; 11 nucleotides line up with TRBD2. The ends lost 3 bases at V and 5 bases at J; junction bases unmatched: 13. Germline V lookup: CDR1 SGHRS, CDR2 YFSETQ. This CDR3 region has 17 residues. The CDR3 DNA sequence: TGCGCCAGCAGCTCTACCCTACTAGCGGGAGTCCCCCACGAGCAGTACTTC. Its protein is CASSSTLLAGVPHEQYF.

This chain links TRBV7-6 with TRBJ2-1; 7 nucleotides line up with TRBD2. Germline V gene lookup returns CDR1 SGHVS and CDR2 FNYEAQ. The CDR3 contains 16 residues. With V trimmed by 0 bases and J by 9 bases, 11 bases remained unmatched. CDR3 DNA sequence: TGTGCCAGCAGCTTAGCAAGGGCTAGCGGTGGGGCTGAGCAGTTCTTC. Translated, it gives CASSLARASGGAEQFF. Full variable domain (remainder filled in from reference TRBV7-6 and TRBJ2-1): GAGVSQSPRYKVTKRGQDVALRCDPISGHVSLYWYRQALGQGPEFLTYFNYEAQQDKSGLPNDRFSAERPEGSISTLTIQRTEQRDSAMYRCASSLARASGGAEQFFGPGTRLTVL.

This rearrangement joins TRBV11-2 to TRBJ2-7; 8 positions match TRBD2. The CDR3 is 17 amino acids. The J segment lost 1 base and the V segment lost 1 base, leaving 9 bases of the junction unmatched. The germline CDR1 and CDR2 sequences are SGHAT and FQNNGV. The CDR3 DNA is TGTGCCAGCAGCTTAGCCTTGGGCCTAGCGGGTTCCTACGAGCAGTACTTC. Residues: CASSLALGLAGSYEQYF.

V gene TRBV4-2 combines with J gene TRBJ2-1, with 7 bases matching TRBD1. From germline, CDR1 is LGHNA and CDR2 YNFKEQ. The V gene end was trimmed by 1 base and the J gene end by 7 bases; junction bases not matched to a gene: 10. The CDR3 spans 16 residues. The CDR3 sequence: CASSQVPGGNFNEQFF. The CDR3 DNA follows: TGTGCCAGCAGCCAAGTTCCAGGGGGTAATTTTAATGAGCAGTTCTTC.

DNA for the CDR3: TGCGCCAGCAGGTTACGGACAGGTCCCTACGAGCAGTACTTC. Encoded protein: CASRLRTGPYEQYF. J is TRBJ2-7 and V is TRBV5-1, with 7 positions matching TRBD1. V lost 5 bases, J lost 2 bases, and 7 bases stayed unmatched. CDR1 and CDR2 (germline): SGHRS, YFSETQ. The CDR3 runs 14 residues. Full variable domain (remainder filled in from reference TRBV5-1 and TRBJ2-7): KAGVTQTPRYLIKTRGQQVTLSCSPISGHRSVSWYQQTPGQGLQFLFEYFSETQRNKGNFPGRFSGRQFSNSRSEMNVSTLELGDSALYLCASRLRTGPYEQYFGPGTRLTVT.

This sequence joins TRBV6-6 and TRBJ1-5; D is undetermined. This CDR3 is 16 amino acids long. Germline lookup yields CDR1 MNHNY and CDR2 SVGAGI (reference sequence). The germline V and J ends were trimmed by 0 bases and 0 bases, with 9 bases remaining between them. The CDR3 DNA follows: TGTGCCAGCAGTTACTCGTCCCCTTTTAGCAATCAGCCCCAGCATTTT. Its translation: CASSYSSPFSNQPQHF.

The genes are TRBV4-1 and TRBJ2-3; D call uncertain. V was shortened by 4 bases and J by 0 bases, with 8 bases between the two germline ends. CDR3 size: 14 residues. Germline CDR1 and CDR2: MGHRA and YSYEKL. CDR3 protein: CASSPWGSTDTQYF. The CDR3 DNA sequence: TGCGCCAGCAGCCCCTGGGGTAGCACAGATACGCAGTATTTT.

The chain couples TRBV7-3 to TRBJ2-1; TRBD1 matches 9 bases. The CDR3 loop spans 16 amino acids. Germline V gene lookup returns CDR1 SGHTA and CDR2 FQGTGA. Germline trimming cut 5 bases from V and 7 bases from J; bases unmatched to any gene: 12. CDR3 DNA: TGTGCCAGCAGCCCAAATTTACCGGGACAGGGAAATGAGCAGTTCTTC. This codes for CASSPNLPGQGNEQFF.

The chain couples TRBV7-2 to TRBJ2-3; 7 bases agree with TRBD1. Trimming removed 0 bases from V and 7 bases from J; junction bases left unmatched: 7. The CDR3 is made up of 15 amino acids. Germline V gene sequence: CDR1 SGHTA, CDR2 FQGNSA. In nucleotides, the CDR3 is TGTGCCAGCAGCTTAGCGGACAGGAAAAAGTATACGCAGTATTTT. This translates into CASSLADRKKYTQYF.

The chain has TRBV6-2 or TRBV6-3 and TRBJ2-1; no clear D gene. Between the trimmed V and J ends, which lost 5 bases and 1 base, there was a span of 3 bases. Germline-derived CDR1 and CDR2 are MNHEY and SVGEGT. CDR3 size: 12 residues. CDR3 region: CASSNSYNEQFF. CDR3 DNA sequence: TGTGCCAGCAGTAATTCCTACAATGAGCAGTTCTTC.

The genes are TRBV9 and TRBJ2-3, with 12 bases that match TRBD2. Germline loops: CDR1 SGDLS, CDR2 YYNGEE. V lost 0 bases to trimming and J lost 2 bases; unmatched junction nucleotides: 4. The CDR3 spans 17 residues. The CDR3 coding sequence is TGTGCCAGCAGCGTAGGGGGACTAGCGGGTCCCACAGATACGCAGTATTTT. Its protein is CASSVGGLAGPTDTQYF.

This chain connects TRBV18 to TRBJ2-7; D is perhaps TRBD2 (5 bases). V lost 2 bases and J 4 bases, leaving 9 bases between the germline ends. The CDR3 has 13 amino acids. The germline gives CDR1 KGHSH, CDR2 LQKENI. Here the CDR3 reads CASSPGSWYEQYF. The CDR3, as DNA: TGTGCCAGCTCACCAGGGAGCTGGTACGAGCAGTACTTC.

This clone was seen once. The chain has TRBV21-1 and TRBJ2-1; TRBD2 was called by the table and not checked on the DNA. TRBV21-1 is listed as a pseudogene. The CDR3 runs to 11 residues. The CDR3 bases are TGTGCCAGCAGCAAAACTGGTGAGCAGTTCTTC. Translated, it gives CASSKTGEQFF.

As for this clone: The conserved closing phenylalanine or tryptophan is absent in this CDR3, likely reflecting a read error. No DNA is shown, since the ends of the CDR3 on it are uncertain; the CDR3 is the one TCRdb lists. The chain employs TRBV20-1 and TRBJ2-7; the table's D call TRBD1 went unverified against the DNA. With termini counted, the CDR3 has 11 amino acids. CDR1 and CDR2 (germline): DFQATT, SNEGSKA (reference sequence). CDR3 sequence reads: CSARPSGRVLS.

This chain joins TRBV2 and TRBJ2-7; 7 bases line up with TRBD1. V shed 4 bases, J shed 3 bases, and the junction held 3 bases outside the gene matches. Germline lookup yields CDR1 SNHLY and CDR2 FYNNEI. This CDR3 spans 13 amino acids. In DNA form, the CDR3 reads TGTGCCAGCAGTGCGGGACAGTTCTACGAGCAGTACTTC. Translating it yields CASSAGQFYEQYF.

The chain links TRBV24-1 to TRBJ2-3, with TRBD1 matching over 8 bases. The CDR3 runs 14 residues. Germline-derived CDR1 and CDR2 are KGHDR and SFDVKD. Unmatched junction bases numbered 3, after V lost 7 bases and J lost 1 base. The chain's CDR3 is CATSLTGGTDTQYF. The CDR3 DNA reads as TGTGCCACCAGCCTGACAGGGGGCACAGATACGCAGTATTTT.

The chain combines TRBV2 with TRBJ1-6; weak D call: TRBD1 (5 bases). Germline lookup yields CDR1 SNHLY and CDR2 FYNNEI. The V gene lost 7 bases and the J gene lost 6 bases, with 16 bases spanning the gap. This CDR3 comprises 15 residues. The CDR3 sequence is CASTSMGVRNSPLHF. The CDR3 nucleotides read TGTGCCAGCACTTCTATGGGGGTTCGTAATTCACCCCTCCACTTT. The whole variable domain, filled in from reference TRBV2 and TRBJ1-6, reads EPEVTQTPSHQVTQMGQEVILRCVPISNHLYFYWYRQILGQKVEFLVSFYNNEISEKSEIFDDQFSVERPDGSNFTLKIRSTKLEDSAMYFCASTSMGVRNSPLHFGNGTRLTVT.

This chain connects TRBV14 to TRBJ2-7; 8 bases are shared with TRBD2. Germline V CDR1 and CDR2: SGHDN, FVKESK. This CDR3 spans 13 amino acids. V dropped 3 bases and J dropped 4; count of bases not matched to a gene: 2. In DNA form, the CDR3 reads TGTGCCAGCAGCCAGGGACTAGTTTACGAGCAGTACTTC. This sequence encodes CASSQGLVYEQYF.

The chain employs TRBV5-5 and TRBJ2-7, with 8 positions matching TRBD1. The germline gives CDR1 SGHKS, CDR2 YYEKEE (reference sequence). V was pared by 3 bases and J by 2 bases, with 7 bases of the junction left unmatched. This CDR3 is built from 15 residues. CDR3 in DNA: TGTGCCAGCAGCTCGGACTCACAGGGGGCCTACGAGCAGTACTTC. Translation gives CASSSDSQGAYEQYF.

The chain combines TRBV5-1 with TRBJ2-7; the match to TRBD1 covers 8 bases. This CDR3 has 14 residues. The ends lost 4 bases at V and 5 bases at J; junction bases unmatched: 8. Germline CDR1 is SGHRS and CDR2 is YFSETQ. DNA for the CDR3: TGCGCCAGCAGCAAGACAGGGGATAACCACGAGCAGTACTTC. Protein product: CASSKTGDNHEQYF.